A single sample gave rise to the 28 T cell receptor beta chains below, sequenced in a study of blood T cells in healthy people across ages. A sample-barcoded 5' primer and a J-beta primer mix were used in a second PCR of roughly 7 to 11 cycles. TCRdb used MiXCR to reprocess the 5' RACE reads, holding one entry per CDR3 protein. Counted here are 1.2 million to 1.5 million distinct CDR3 sequences, approximately 40% occurring once; the ten biggest clones make up 7.9%. The sequencing input was blood. Receptors originate from a woman aged 18-35 years in good health.

This sequence joins TRBV27 and TRBJ1-2; 7 bases are a match to TRBD1. The CDR3 totals 15 residues. From germline, CDR1 is MNHEY and CDR2 SMNVEV (reference sequence). Trimming at V came to 9 bases and at J to 8 bases, leaving 18 bases not matched to a gene. The CDR3 DNA sequence: TGTGCCAGTACCCCCTCCGGCGGACAGGCCAACGGCTACACCTTC. It encodes CASTPSGGQANGYTF.

This clonotype has a handful of counts. The rearrangement links TRBV20-1 to TRBJ2-1; TRBD2 matches at 7 bases. The CDR3 has 17 amino acids. With V trimmed by 1 base and J by 6 bases, 15 bases remained unmatched. Germline V lookup: CDR1 DFQATT, CDR2 SNEGSKA (reference sequence). The CDR3 nucleotides read TGCAGTGCTAGAGTCTCCTATGCGGGAGTCCTCAGCAATGAGCAGTTCTTC. This encodes CSARVSYAGVLSNEQFF.

The chain has TRBV12-3 or TRBV12-4 and TRBJ2-5; 8 positions agree with TRBD1. The J call is in doubt because the DNA end fits TRBJ2-7 better. The CDR3 totals 15 residues. The DNA for the CDR3 is TGTGCCAGCAGCTCTTTGACAGGGGAAGCCTACGAGCAGTACTTC. It encodes CASSSLTGEAYEQYF.

The chain uses TRBV9 and TRBJ1-6; D is ambiguous. The ends were cut back, 0 bases at V and 9 bases at J, with 10 bases in the middle. This CDR3 is 14 amino acids long. Germline-derived CDR1 and CDR2 are SGDLS and YYNGEE. The CDR3, as DNA: TGTGCCAGCAGCGTAGCCACGTCTGGTTCACCCCTCCACTTT. Translated, it gives CASSVATSGSPLHF.

This chain connects TRBV20-1 to TRBJ2-3, with 7 bases lining up with TRBD2. J lost 5 bases, V lost 0 bases, and 8 bases had no gene match. Germline assignment: CDR1 DFQATT and CDR2 SNEGSKA (reference sequence). The CDR3 loop spans 15 amino acids. This chain's CDR3 is CSARDYGEGKDTQYF. CDR3 coding DNA: TGCAGTGCTAGAGATTACGGGGAGGGGAAAGATACGCAGTATTTT.

The V and J genes are TRBV20-1 and TRBJ2-5; maybe TRBD2 (6 bases). The CDR3 is 17 residues long. Germline V gene data show CDR1 as DFQATT and CDR2 as SNEGSKA (reference sequence). The germline V and J ends were trimmed by 0 bases and 5 bases, with 22 bases remaining between them. The CDR3 DNA reads as TGCAGTGCTAGAGATCCAGGGTGGGGGGACCACTGGGAGACCCAGTACTTC. Residues: CSARDPGWGDHWETQYF.

The chain employs TRBV10-3 and TRBJ2-7; no reliable D call. The CDR3 is 14 residues long. Trimming removed 6 bases at V and 5 bases at J, with 17 bases between. Germline CDR1 reads ENHRY; CDR2 reads SYGVKD. The CDR3 DNA sequence: TGTGCCATCAGGGGTGTCGAGGCGGACGACGAGCAGTACTTC. It translates to CAIRGVEADDEQYF.

This clonotype was counted only a few times. This chain joins TRBV20-1 and TRBJ1-2; D is unclear. The CDR3 totals 13 residues. Trimming left V 5 bases short and J 3 bases short, with 13 bases between. Germline CDR1 DFQATT, CDR2 SNEGSKA (reference sequence). CDR3: CSAAPERDYGYTF. CDR3 coding DNA: TGCAGTGCTGCCCCTGAGCGGGACTATGGCTACACCTTC.

The CDR3 sequence is CASISFVLGPDSYEQYF. In DNA form, the CDR3 reads TGTGCCAGCATCTCCTTTGTATTGGGACCGGACTCCTACGAGCAGTACTTC. The V call is TRBV5-5, the J call TRBJ2-7; D possibly matches TRBD1 or TRBD2 (5 bases each). Germline V gene lookup returns CDR1 SGHKS and CDR2 YYEKEE (reference sequence). CDR3 length: 17 residues. V lost 6 bases, J lost 0 bases, and 22 bases lay in between.

As DNA, the CDR3 is TGTGCCAGCAGCTTATACGTAAAAGCAGGGACAGTCCAAGAGACCCAGTACTTC. Encoded protein: CASSLYVKAGTVQETQYF. This chain joins TRBV7-2 and TRBJ2-5; 7 positions agree with TRBD1. V dropped 2 bases and J dropped 1; count of bases not matched to a gene: 13. There are 18 residues in the CDR3. Germline V gene sequence: CDR1 SGHTA, CDR2 FQGNSA.

The sample holds many counts of this clonotype. A single base separates this from a much larger clone, so it may be a read error. The V and J genes are TRBV10-3 and TRBJ2-7, with D maybe TRBD2 (5 bases). The CDR3 sequence is 14 residues long. Trimming stripped 3 bases from V and 7 bases from J, with 16 bases between. Germline loops: CDR1 ENHRY, CDR2 SYGVKD. CDR3 protein: CAISEAFLAREQYF. CDR3 nucleotides: TGTGCCATCAGTGAAGCCTTCTTAGCGAGGGAGCAGTACTTC.

This sequence joins TRBV5-1 and TRBJ2-1; 8 nucleotides line up with TRBD2. The trim removed 0 bases at V and 0 bases at J, leaving 8 bases unmatched. Germline CDR1 reads SGHRS; CDR2 reads YFSETQ. The CDR3 length is 18 residues. CDR3 bases: TGCGCCAGCAGCTTGGCCACGGGAGGGAGGAACTCCTACAATGAGCAGTTCTTC. Its protein product is CASSLATGGRNSYNEQFF.

This chain joins TRBV7-2 and TRBJ1-2, with D tentatively TRBD1 (5 bases). There are 15 residues in the CDR3. Trimming left V 6 bases short and J 2 bases short, with 16 bases between. Germline V gives CDR1 SGHTA, CDR2 FQGNSA. The CDR3 DNA reads TGTGCCAGCAGGTCGGCCGGGACTGTCAACTATGGCTACACCTTC. Its protein product is CASRSAGTVNYGYTF. The full variable domain, rest sourced from reference TRBV7-2 and TRBJ1-2, is GAGVSQSPSNKVTEKGKDVELRCDPISGHTALYWYRQSLGQGLEFLIYFQGNSAPDKSGLPSDRFSAERTGGSVSTLTIQRTQQEDSAVYLCASRSAGTVNYGYTFGSGTRLTVV.

The chain has TRBV27 and TRBJ2-7; the D gene is possibly TRBD2 (7 bases). In germline, CDR1 is MNHEY, CDR2 SMNVEV (reference sequence). V shed 6 bases and J shed 1 base, with 16 bases lying between them. The CDR3 contains 15 residues. The CDR3 DNA follows: TGTGCCAGCAGGGAACAGGGAGGGGGGTCCTACGAGCAGTACTTC. As protein: CASREQGGGSYEQYF.

The V and J genes are TRBV4-1 and TRBJ1-5, with 8 nucleotides matching TRBD1. The trim removed 4 bases at V and 0 bases at J, leaving 11 bases unmatched. CDR1 and CDR2 (germline): MGHRA, YSYEKL. This CDR3 has 18 amino acids. CDR3 residues: CASSPAGQGTYSNQPQHF. The CDR3 coding sequence is TGCGCCAGCAGCCCCGCCGGACAGGGAACCTATAGCAATCAGCCCCAGCATTTT.

To note about this clonotype: A much larger clonotype is one base distant, so this may be a read error. The chain links TRBV10-3 to TRBJ2-7; 8 nucleotides line up with TRBD1. The CDR3 is 12 amino acids. With 11 bases clipped from V and 10 bases from J, the junction kept 13 bases outside the gene matches. In germline, CDR1 is ENHRY, CDR2 SYGVKD. The CDR3 protein is CASQGAKEAQYF. DNA of the CDR3: TGTGCCTCTCAGGGGGCTAAAGAGGCCCAGTACTTC.

This clonotype was observed many times. V and J are TRBV6-6 and TRBJ1-2, with D possibly matching TRBD1 (5 bases). Germline CDR1 and CDR2: MNHNY and SVGAGI (reference sequence). V dropped 8 bases and J dropped 5 bases, with 9 bases sitting between them. CDR3 length: 11 amino acids. As DNA, the CDR3 is TGTGCCAGCGGGGGGGGATATGGCTACACCTTC. The encoded protein is CASGGGYGYTF.

This clonotype was seen only a few times. The chain couples TRBV5-1 to TRBJ1-2; D possibly corresponds to TRBD1 (6 bases). The V end lost 6 bases, the J end lost 3 bases, and 27 bases lay between the germline ends. The CDR3 covers 18 residues. Germline CDR1 is SGHRS and CDR2 is YFSETQ. The CDR3 region has the DNA TGCGCCAGCACTCACTTCGGGGGCAGGGAGAATGGTGACTATGGCTACACCTTC. Its protein is CASTHFGGRENGDYGYTF.

This clonotype has only a few counts. The J gene is TRBJ1-2, the V gene TRBV6-5; tentative D call: TRBD1 (5 bases). Germline-derived CDR1 and CDR2 are MNHEY and SVGAGI. V lost 0 bases to trimming and J lost 6 bases, with 17 bases between them. CDR3 size: 16 residues. The CDR3 region is CASSYSPGGKVDGYTF. CDR3 nucleotides: TGTGCCAGCAGTTACTCACCTGGGGGAAAGGTGGATGGCTACACCTTC.

The rearrangement joins TRBV28 to TRBJ2-3; 12 bases match TRBD2. The CDR3 has 18 amino acids. From germline, CDR1 is MDHEN and CDR2 SYDVKM. The ends lost 10 bases at V and 5 bases at J; junction bases unmatched: 19. The CDR3, as DNA: TGTGCCACCCTTAGGCCCCGGCTAGCGGGGGGGCGTAAAGATACGCAGTATTTT. It encodes CATLRPRLAGGRKDTQYF.

This clonotype was detected ten times or more. The chain employs TRBV27 and TRBJ2-7, with a weak D call TRBD1 (6 bases). CDR3 length equals 16 residues. The V and J ends lost 4 bases and 1 base respectively, with 17 bases between them. Germline V gene data show CDR1 as MNHEY and CDR2 as SMNVEV (reference sequence). The CDR3 sequence is CASSSPGQLPSYEQYF. The CDR3, as DNA: TGTGCCAGCAGTTCACCGGGACAACTCCCTTCCTACGAGCAGTACTTC.

The chain is built from TRBV28 and TRBJ2-3; D is possibly TRBD2 (6 bases). The CDR3 is 17 residues long. The V gene's germline CDR1 is MDHEN and CDR2 SYDVKM. The V end was cut by 8 bases, the J end by 2 bases, with 23 bases between. CDR3 in amino acids: CASGRPTSPKFTDTQYF. CDR3 coding DNA: TGTGCCAGCGGTCGCCCCACTAGCCCAAAATTCACAGATACGCAGTATTTT.

V gene TRBV12-3 or TRBV12-4 combines with J gene TRBJ2-7, with D possibly TRBD1 on 6 matching bases. Trimming took off 7 bases at V and 2 bases at J, with 12 bases between the two ends. The CDR3 contains 13 residues. CDR3 protein: CASMPRDTYEQYF. CDR3 bases: TGTGCCAGCATGCCCCGGGACACCTACGAGCAGTACTTC.

The chain carries TRBV29-1 and TRBJ1-2; D ambiguous. Trimming pared 7 bases from V and 3 bases from J, leaving 9 bases between. CDR3 size: 11 residues. Germline CDR1 and CDR2: SQVTM and ANQGSEA. The CDR3: CSGGLDYGYTF. The CDR3 nucleotides are TGCAGCGGAGGGTTAGACTATGGCTACACCTTC.

The chain joins TRBV7-9 to TRBJ2-7; D might be TRBD2 (6 bases). V was pared by 0 bases and J by 0 bases, with 15 bases between. Germline V gene lookup returns CDR1 SEHNR and CDR2 FQNEAQ (reference sequence). The CDR3 runs 17 residues. In DNA form, the CDR3 reads TGTGCCAGCAGCTTAGCGATAGGGGACGGGGGCTCCTACGAGCAGTACTTC. This sequence encodes CASSLAIGDGGSYEQYF.

The genes are TRBV14 and TRBJ1-2; no reliable D call. CDR1 and CDR2 from the germline V gene are SGHDN and FVKESK. CDR3 length equals 13 residues. Between the trimmed V and J ends, which lost 5 bases and 3 bases, there was a span of 10 bases. The DNA for the CDR3 is TGTGCCAGCAGCTTAACACTGGACTATGGCTACACCTTC. Translating it yields CASSLTLDYGYTF. The whole variable domain, filled in from reference TRBV14 and TRBJ1-2, reads EAGVTQFPSHSVIEKGQTVTLRCDPISGHDNLYWYRRVMGKEIKFLLHFVKESKQDESGMPNNRFLAERTGGTYSTLKVQPAELEDSGVYFCASSLTLDYGYTFGSGTRLTVV.

CDR3: CASSQDSRVGVNYGYTF. The CDR3 bases are TGCGCCAGCAGCCAAGACTCTCGCGTGGGGGTAAACTATGGCTACACCTTC. The V gene is TRBV4-1, the J gene TRBJ1-2; D may be TRBD1 (5 bases). This CDR3 spans 17 amino acids. CDR1 is MGHRA and CDR2 is YSYEKL in the germline V gene. Deletions cut 0 bases from V and 2 bases from J, with 16 bases between.

This clonotype was observed a handful of times. The chain is built from TRBV29-1 and TRBJ2-7, with TRBD2 matching 7 bases. V dropped 0 bases and J dropped 5; count of bases not matched to a gene: 10. The CDR3 loop spans 15 amino acids. Germline V gene lookup returns CDR1 SQVTM and CDR2 ANQGSEA. The CDR3 is CSVEEGGNSRHEQYF. CDR3 nucleotide sequence: TGCAGCGTTGAAGAGGGGGGGAACAGCCGCCACGAGCAGTACTTC.